A selection of T cell receptor beta chains follows, all from one sample in a study of blood T cell repertoires in COVID-19. Repertoires were generated with immunoSEQ multiplex PCR, while TCRdb's copy carries only in-frame clones and drops some. Of roughly 10,000 clones in the sample, roughly 80% are singletons; the top ten hold 6.5% to 9.5%. The sequenced material came from peripheral blood. The origin of the receptors is a man aged 65 to 85 with active COVID-19. The CDR3 runs from the conserved cysteine through the conserved F or W. The order of the fields is D gene, V gene, J gene, clone size, CDR3 protein, CDR3 DNA. A D gene is named only where the DNA matches it firmly. Size is omitted from some rows. Given values are once, few, many or a class for expanded clones.

.	TRBV10-3	TRBJ1-3	.	CACLKAAGNTIYF	TGTGCCTGCTTGAAGGCGGCCGGAAACACCATATATTTT
TRBD1	TRBV5-1	TRBJ1-2	.	CASSPYRGDYGYTF	TGCGCCAGCAGCCCTTACAGGGGTGACTATGGCTACACCTTC
.	TRBV28	TRBJ2-1	once	CASAKAMEQFYNEQFF	TGTGCCAGCGCTAAGGCGATGGAACAGTTCTACAATGAGCAGTTCTTC
TRBD1	TRBV19	TRBJ2-7	.	CASSRTGVAYEQYF	TGTGCCAGTAGCCGAACAGGGGTGGCCTACGAGCAGTACTTC
.	TRBV5-1	TRBJ2-2	few	CASKTGNTGELFF	TGCGCCAGCAAAACAGGGAACACCGGGGAGCTGTTTTTT
.	TRBV7-9	TRBJ2-4	.	CASSPAFRVGNIQYF	TGTGCCAGCAGCCCGGCCTTTCGGGTAGGAAACATTCAGTACTTC
TRBD1	TRBV5-1	TRBJ1-1	.	CASRGTATEAFF	TGCGCCAGCAGGGGGACAGCCACTGAAGCTTTCTTT
TRBD1	TRBV5-1	TRBJ1-6	.	CASSPGQGGSPLHF	TGCGCCAGCAGCCCGGGACAGGGGGGTTCACCCCTCCACTTT
.	TRBV11-2	TRBJ2-7	.	CASSWGTLPSYEQYF	TGTGCCAGCAGCTGGGGGACACTGCCATCCTACGAGCAGTACTTC
TRBD1	TRBV6-5	TRBJ1-2	.	CASSYGDRNDGYTF	TGTGCCAGCAGTTACGGGGACAGGAATGATGGCTACACCTTC
TRBD2	TRBV18	TRBJ2-3	.	CASSPLTSGGTTDTQYF	TGTGCCAGCTCACCACTAACTAGCGGGGGGACCACAGATACGCAGTATTTT
TRBD1	TRBV28	TRBJ1-6	.	CASVRDRNSPLHF	TGTGCCAGCGTTCGGGACAGGAATTCACCCCTCCACTTT
.	TRBV5-1	TRBJ2-2	.	CASSFSDSVTGELFF	TGCGCCAGCAGCTTTTCGGACAGTGTCACCGGGGAGCTGTTTTTT
TRBD1	TRBV3-1/TRBV3-2	TRBJ2-3	.	CASSQKGATDTQYF	TGTGCCAGCAGCCAAAAGGGGGCAACAGATACGCAGTATTTT
.	TRBV28	TRBJ1-1	.	CASSPAGLTNTEAFF	TGTGCCAGCAGTCCAGCGGGACTTACAAACACTGAAGCTTTCTTT
TRBD1	TRBV11-2	TRBJ2-7	once	CASSLDAGRGNDEQYF	TGTGCCAGCAGCTTAGACGCGGGCAGGGGGAACGACGAGCAGTACTTC
TRBD1	TRBV6-1	TRBJ2-5	.	CASSEGASPGGGQYF	TGTGCCAGCAGTGAAGGGGCCTCACCAGGGGGCGGTCAGTACTTC
TRBD2	TRBV19	TRBJ2-3	.	CASSSLAGASDTQYF	TGTGCCAGTAGTTCACTAGCGGGGGCGTCGGATACGCAGTATTTT
TRBD1	TRBV18	TRBJ1-5	once	CASSPTTGAGDQPQHF	TGTGCCAGCTCACCCACGACAGGGGCGGGGGATCAGCCCCAGCATTTT
.	TRBV5-1	TRBJ2-3	.	CASSFDTQDTQYF	TGCGCCAGCAGCTTTGACACCCAAGATACGCAGTATTTT
.	TRBV4-2	TRBJ2-3	.	CASSQDGSASFDTQYF	TGTGCCAGCAGCCAAGATGGATCGGCTAGCTTTGATACGCAGTATTTT
.	TRBV24-1	TRBJ1-5	.	CATTRTGKIGQPQHF	TGTGCCACCACCAGAACAGGGAAAATAGGTCAGCCCCAGCATTTT
TRBD1	TRBV5-4	TRBJ2-1	.	CASSPGTGIGLRQFF	TGTGCCAGCAGCCCCGGGACAGGGATCGGTCTGCGGCAGTTCTTC
TRBD1	TRBV7-9	TRBJ2-1	.	CASKWGQGRNEQFF	TGTGCCAGCAAATGGGGACAGGGCAGAAATGAGCAGTTCTTC
.	TRBV5-6	TRBJ2-2	.	CASSFGQPTLYTGELFF	TGTGCCAGCAGCTTCGGACAACCTACGCTGTACACCGGGGAGCTGTTTTTT